The 20 T cell receptor beta chains below come from one sample, sequenced in a study of T cell repertoires in cytomegalovirus infection. TCRdb analysed the reads with MiXCR anew, one entry per CDR3 protein. The sample lists 500,000 to 600,000 distinct CDR3 sequences, more than 15% occurring once. Material: CD8+ T cells from PBMCs. These receptors were collected from a human donor in good health (CMV status not recorded). Some clones in this sample may be carry-over from other donors' samples.

The gene calls are TRBV19 and TRBJ2-1; 10 bases agree with TRBD2. This CDR3 region has 16 residues. Germline V gene data show CDR1 as LNHDA and CDR2 as SQIVND (reference sequence). Losses at the gene ends were 2 bases for V and 2 bases for J; bases not matched to a gene: 3. CDR3 loop: CASSISGTSAYNEQFF. CDR3 sequence (DNA): TGTGCCAGTAGTATATCAGGGACTAGCGCCTACAATGAGCAGTTCTTC.

This clonotype was counted at least ten times. V usage is TRBV6-5 and J usage is TRBJ1-2; possibly TRBD1 for D (6 bases). The CDR3 has 16 amino acids. The germline gives CDR1 MNHEY, CDR2 SVGAGI. V was shortened by 0 bases and J by 4 bases, with 15 bases between the two germline ends. CDR3 amino acids: CASSYSTRGMAYGYTF. The DNA of the CDR3 is TGTGCCAGCAGTTACTCGACCAGGGGAATGGCCTATGGCTACACCTTC.

Here the CDR3 reads CSASPTSSYEQYF. The CDR3 DNA is TGCAGTGCTAGCCCCACGTCCTCCTACGAGCAGTACTTC. The gene calls are TRBV20-1 and TRBJ2-7; D remains ambiguous. V lost 3 bases and J lost 0, with 9 bases in between. The CDR3 runs to 13 residues. Germline-derived CDR1 and CDR2 are DFQATT and SNEGSKA (reference sequence).

This clonotype appeared a few times. This chain links TRBV5-5 with TRBJ2-7; D may be TRBD2 (6 bases). The germline V gene has CDR1 SGHKS and CDR2 YYEKEE (reference sequence). V was cut by 6 bases and J by 5 bases, with 21 bases left in between. The CDR3 totals 15 residues. The CDR3 DNA follows: TGTGCCAGCACCCCGGAGGGCAGGGATCTCCACGAGCAGTACTTC. Amino acid sequence: CASTPEGRDLHEQYF.

The chain recombines TRBV9 with TRBJ1-6; unclear D gene. CDR3 size: 15 residues. Trimming pared 0 bases from V and 13 bases from J, leaving 17 bases between. CDR1 and CDR2 (germline): SGDLS, YYNGEE. The CDR3 DNA follows: TGTGCCAGCAGCGTAGGGCGGACCACGATGTCCCCCCTCCACTTT. This sequence encodes CASSVGRTTMSPLHF.

This sequence joins TRBV10-3 and TRBJ1-1; 10 bases map to TRBD1. This CDR3 comprises 12 residues. V shed 6 bases and J 11 bases; nucleotides not matched to a gene: 6. Germline assignment: CDR1 ENHRY and CDR2 SYGVKD. The CDR3: CAIRDRGQGAFF. CDR3 nucleotides: TGTGCCATCAGAGACAGGGGGCAGGGGGCTTTCTTT.

The sample holds many counts of this clonotype. V is TRBV7-8 and J is TRBJ2-5; no firm D call. The V gene lost 2 bases and the J gene lost 4 bases, with 11 bases spanning the gap. The V gene's germline CDR1 is SGHVS and CDR2 FQNEAQ. CDR3 length equals 14 residues. CDR3 region: CASSLRVGSETQYF. CDR3 coding DNA: TGTGCCAGCAGCTTACGAGTTGGGTCAGAGACCCAGTACTTC.

This clonotype turned up a few times. V usage is TRBV4-2 and J usage is TRBJ2-7; 7 positions match TRBD1. CDR3 length: 15 amino acids. Germline V lookup: CDR1 LGHNA, CDR2 YNFKEQ. Germline trimming cut 0 bases from V and 1 base from J; bases unmatched to any gene: 3. Here the CDR3 reads CASSQDQQGSYEQYF. DNA of the CDR3: TGTGCCAGCAGCCAAGATCAACAGGGGTCCTACGAGCAGTACTTC.

In its sample, this clonotype ranks as medium-sized (0.01 to 0.1%). The V call is TRBV6-1, the J call TRBJ2-1, with a possible D match to TRBD2 (6 bases). Trimming pared 11 bases from V and 6 bases from J, leaving 20 bases between. The CDR3 spans 14 residues. Per germline, CDR1 MNHNS and CDR2 SASEGT. CDR3 coding DNA: TGTGCCGGTAGTGTGGGACTCGAACCCAATGAGCAGTTCTTC. It translates to CAGSVGLEPNEQFF.

This clonotype was picked up many times. This rearrangement joins TRBV12-3 or TRBV12-4 to TRBJ1-5; TRBD1 is a possible D gene (6 bases). The CDR3 is 15 residues long. Trimming removed 6 bases at V and 5 bases at J, with 17 bases between. The CDR3 loop reads CASSLTGWVDQPQHF. The DNA for the CDR3 is TGTGCCAGCAGCCTTACAGGGTGGGTAGATCAGCCCCAGCATTTT.

With regard to this clonotype: Compared with germline, one end of the junction differs, possibly owing to a read error. The gene calls are TRBV5-1 and TRBJ1-1; D gene ambiguous. CDR3 length: 13 amino acids. Germline values: CDR1 SGHRS, CDR2 YFSETQ. CDR3 coding DNA: TGCGCCAGCAGCTTGACAGTGAACGCTGAAGCTTTCTTT. This encodes CASSLTVNAEAFF.

The V call is TRBV6-5, the J call TRBJ2-7; maybe TRBD2 (5 bases). V was trimmed by 0 bases and J by 0 bases, leaving 6 bases between them. The V gene's germline CDR1 is MNHEY and CDR2 SVGAGI. The CDR3 sequence is 14 residues long. The DNA for the CDR3 is TGTGCCAGCAGTTACTCCGGGGTCTCCTACGAGCAGTACTTC. It codes for CASSYSGVSYEQYF.

Many counts were recorded for this clonotype. The chain uses TRBV2 and TRBJ2-1; possible D gene TRBD2, 6 bases. Trimming removed 1 base at V and 3 bases at J, with 10 bases between. This CDR3 has 15 amino acids. The germline V gene has CDR1 SNHLY and CDR2 FYNNEI. CDR3 loop: CASSEVSGDYNEQFF. The CDR3 nucleotides read TGTGCCAGCAGTGAAGTTAGCGGTGACTACAATGAGCAGTTCTTC.

With respect to this clonotype: One junction end does not reproduce the germline sequence, and a read error may be involved. The V gene is TRBV7-6, the J gene TRBJ2-1; 8 bases align to TRBD2. The germline gives CDR1 SGHVS, CDR2 FNYEAQ. The CDR3 has 14 residues. Here the CDR3 DNA reads TGTGCAAGCAGCTCGGGACTAGAGCCCAATGAGCAGTTCTTC. Its translation: CASSSGLEPNEQFF.

The sample holds a few counts of this clonotype. CDR3 nucleotide sequence: TGTGCTAGTGCTCCGGGACATTACAATGAGCAGTTCTTC. Translating gives CASAPGHYNEQFF. V is TRBV12-5 and J is TRBJ2-1; D might be TRBD1 (6 bases). V lost 7 bases to trimming and J lost 4 bases, with 11 bases between them. This CDR3 comprises 13 residues. Germline lookup yields CDR1 LGHNT and CDR2 FRNRAP. Using reference TRBV12-5 and TRBJ2-1 for the parts outside the CDR3, the full variable domain is DARVTQTPRHKVTEMGQEVTMRCQPILGHNTVFWYRQTMMQGLELLAYFRNRAPLDDSGMPKDRFSAEMPDATLATLKIQPSEPRDSAVYFCASAPGHYNEQFFGPGTRLTVL.

The chain joins TRBV4-2 to TRBJ2-1, with 9 bases aligning to TRBD2. The J segment lost 2 bases and the V segment lost 6 bases, leaving 8 bases of the junction unmatched. The CDR3 has 16 amino acids. The germline CDR1 and CDR2 sequences are LGHNA and YNFKEQ. In DNA form, the CDR3 reads TGTGCCAGCAGGCAAAGGCTAGCGGGAACCTACAATGAGCAGTTCTTC. Translating gives CASRQRLAGTYNEQFF.

This clonotype has a handful of counts. The chain couples TRBV12-5 to TRBJ2-3, with 14 bases lining up with TRBD2. The CDR3 consists of 19 residues. V shed 9 bases and J 2 bases; nucleotides not matched to a gene: 16. Germline V gene sequence: CDR1 LGHNT, CDR2 FRNRAP. The CDR3 sequence is CARGIIGLAGGDPTDTQYF. The CDR3 coding sequence is TGTGCTAGGGGGATAATTGGACTAGCGGGGGGCGACCCCACAGATACGCAGTATTTT.

This clonotype appeared once. This chain joins TRBV9 and TRBJ2-7; 10 bases match TRBD1. The CDR3 runs 14 residues. The junction had 7 bases not matched to a gene; V was cut back by 9 bases and J by 1 base. Germline CDR1 is SGDLS and CDR2 is YYNGEE. The CDR3 reads CATCGTGVSYEQYF. The CDR3 coding sequence is TGTGCCACATGCGGGACAGGGGTATCCTACGAGCAGTACTTC.

This clonotype showed up just a few times. V usage is TRBV4-1 and J usage is TRBJ1-1; 7 bases align to TRBD1. The CDR3 is 15 amino acids. Germline trimming cut 0 bases from V and 5 bases from J; bases unmatched to any gene: 6. Germline values: CDR1 MGHRA, CDR2 YSYEKL. This CDR3 reads CASSQEEQGMTEAFF. CDR3 sequence (DNA): TGCGCCAGCAGCCAAGAGGAACAGGGGATGACTGAAGCTTTCTTT.

This clonotype came up a few times. The J gene is TRBJ2-5, the V gene TRBV20-1; a possible D gene is TRBD2 (6 bases). Per the germline V gene, CDR1 is DFQATT and CDR2 is SNEGSKA (reference sequence). This CDR3 region has 16 residues. Trimming stripped 7 bases from V and 4 bases from J, with 25 bases between. The DNA of the CDR3 is TGCAGTGGGACGGACTATAGGGAGGAGCGCCTAGAGACCCAGTACTTC. Translation: CSGTDYREERLETQYF.